This TCR beta chain derives from a study of blood T cell repertoires in COVID-19 (TCRdb year 2020). General notes on the study: Samples from collaborators originated in the United States, Italy and Spain and spanned both the acute and convalescent phases of COVID-19. The material from the prospective study consisted of cDNA or gDNA derived from T cells, B-cell-depleted T cells, or PBMCs. Deeply sampled blood TCRbeta repertoires from subjects exposed to, actively infected with, or recovered from COVID-19 were included in the dataset. A freely available public database, intended as a resource for researchers studying the immune response to SARS-CoV-2, is where the repertoires were released. The samples were drawn from two sources: the first 160 participants of the ongoing ImmuneRACE study, and 1,000 to 1,500 subjects contributed by 6 global collaborators. Sample metadata almost always included a de-identified subject ID, COVID-19 status, age in years and sex. Where HLA class I and class II types were available, the types were taken from metadata supplied by the sample provider, not from assay-based typing. Overall results and qualifications from the work: The quantity of clinical and demographic metadata differed by source and by participant and was supplied without curation.

Of note for this clone: Its antigen remains undetermined. The sample holds no much larger clone one base away, and base qualities are not on file.

The CDR3 holds 14 amino acids from the cysteine to the phenylalanine. The entry retains the CDR3 DNA only, 42 bases that are in frame from base 1. For CDR1 and CDR2, the germline V gene lists SGHRS and YFSETQ. V is pruned by 3 bases and J by 7 bases, leaving 4 bases of the junction without a gene match. TCRbeta CDR3 regions were amplified from genomic DNA by means of the immunoSEQ Assay, a bias-controlled multiplex PCR. Concerning the study's data processing: Within the assay, amplification of reference gene primers was used to estimate how many nucleated cells each sample contained. Sequence reads were collapsed and filtered to measure the absolute abundance of every unique TCRbeta CDR3 rearrangement. For each sample, productive Simpson clonality was calculated as the square root of Simpson's diversity index over productive rearrangements. In its TCRdb copy, this immuneACCESS table keeps in-frame sequences only and misses some clones. Where compared with another copy, unresolved V genes explain less than half of these, and the others have no known cause. V, J and clone size are taken as reported in that table, and D and trimming were inferred from the DNA itself. The sample records 120,000 or so clones, less than 85% of which are singletons. 2.5% to 3% of the sample rests with the top ten.

Each collaborating institution followed its own protocols to collect whole blood in K2EDTA tubes. For TCRbeta analysis, collaborators shipped samples in one of three forms: frozen whole blood, isolated PBMCs, or DNA extracted from either of those sample types. Recombination joined TRBV5-1 with TRBJ2-2; TRBD1 lines up with 9 middle nucleotides. What was sequenced was peripheral blood. The source of this sequence is a man in his forties or fifties with acute or convalescent COVID-19. In nucleotide form, the sequence is TGCGCCAGCAGCTGGACAGGGGCGGGCGGGGAGCTGTTTTTT. Its translation reads: CASSWTGAGGELFF.